Sequencing of this T cell receptor (beta chain) was carried out in a study of spatial heterogeneity in lung cancer. The table lists this clonotype with many counts. As for time point: blood at routine non-recurrence follow-up after resection. One entry per CDR3 protein, called by TCRdb with MiXCR from the 5' RACE reads. In the table there are approximately 20,000 distinct CDR3 sequences, over 8% of which are singletons. This CDR3 comprises 13 residues. Germline-derived CDR1 and CDR2 are MNHEY and SVGAGI. Trimming took 5 bases from V and 0 from J, leaving 7 bases between them. The sequence derives from a female donor with early-stage non-small cell lung cancer. The sequencing used PBMCs, collected at follow-up. The V gene is TRBV6-5, the J gene TRBJ1-1, with D possibly matching TRBD1 (6 bases). The CDR3 DNA follows: TGTGCCAGCAGTCAGGGGCTGAACACTGAAGCTTTCTTT. Protein: CASSQGLNTEAFF.